This T cell receptor (beta chain) emerged from a study of blood T cell repertoires in COVID-19. Study-wide background: Sites in the United States, Italy and Spain provided acute and convalescent COVID-19 samples. PBMCs, B-cell-depleted T cells, or T cells provided the cDNA or gDNA that made up the material.

In the original analysis: Estimation of nucleated cell counts relied on the amplification of reference gene primers. Libraries were prepared by immunoSEQ multiplex PCR; TCRdb keeps only in-frame clonotypes and omits some of them. D and trimming were read from the DNA, whereas the V and J calls and clone size are those reported in that table. The sample gives about 85,000 clones, roughly 89% of which show up once; roughly 4.5% is in the top ten. The TCR comes from a woman of 80 years or more with active or convalescent COVID-19. The sample taken for sequencing was peripheral blood.

The CDR3 region has the DNA TGTGCCAGCAGCCAAGACAGGGGTGGCAATTCACCCCTCCACTTT. It is translated as CASSQDRGGNSPLHF. The V and J genes are TRBV3-1 (or the pseudogene TRBV3-2) and TRBJ1-6, with D tentatively TRBD1 (6 bases). Per the germline V gene, CDR1 is LGHDT and CDR2 is YNNKEL (reference sequence). CDR3 length: 15 residues. V lost 0 bases and J 7 bases, leaving 10 bases between the germline ends.